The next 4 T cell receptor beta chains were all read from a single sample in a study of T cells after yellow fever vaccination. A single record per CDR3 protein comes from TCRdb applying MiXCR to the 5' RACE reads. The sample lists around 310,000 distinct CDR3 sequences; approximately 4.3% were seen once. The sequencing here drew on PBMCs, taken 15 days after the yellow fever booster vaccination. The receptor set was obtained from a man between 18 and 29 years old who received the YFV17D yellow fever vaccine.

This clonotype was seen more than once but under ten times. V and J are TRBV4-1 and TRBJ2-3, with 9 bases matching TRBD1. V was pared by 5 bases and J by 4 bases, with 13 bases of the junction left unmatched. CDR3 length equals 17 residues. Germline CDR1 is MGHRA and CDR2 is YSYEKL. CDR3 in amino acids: CASSFLPPGQGSDTQYF. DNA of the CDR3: TGCGCCAGCAGCTTCCTTCCTCCGGGACAGGGCTCAGATACGCAGTATTTT.

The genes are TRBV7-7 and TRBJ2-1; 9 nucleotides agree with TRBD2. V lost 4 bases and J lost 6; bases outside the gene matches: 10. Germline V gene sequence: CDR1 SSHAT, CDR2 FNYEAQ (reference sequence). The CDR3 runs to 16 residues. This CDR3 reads CASSSASGVQGNEQFF. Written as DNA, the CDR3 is TGTGCCAGCAGCTCCGCTAGCGGGGTTCAAGGCAATGAGCAGTTCTTC.

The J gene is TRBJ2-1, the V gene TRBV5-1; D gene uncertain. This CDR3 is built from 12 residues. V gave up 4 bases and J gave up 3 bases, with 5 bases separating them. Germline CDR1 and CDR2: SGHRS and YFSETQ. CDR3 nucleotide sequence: TGCGCCAGCAGCAACAGCTACAATGAGCAGTTCTTC. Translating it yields CASSNSYNEQFF.

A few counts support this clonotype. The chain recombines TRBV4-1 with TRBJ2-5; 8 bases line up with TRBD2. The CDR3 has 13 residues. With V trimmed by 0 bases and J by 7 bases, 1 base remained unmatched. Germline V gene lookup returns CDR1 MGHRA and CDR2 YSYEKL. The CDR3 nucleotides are TGCGCCAGCAGCCAAGATCTAGCGGGGACCCAGTACTTC. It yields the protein CASSQDLAGTQYF.